Each of the 9 T cell receptor beta chains below was sequenced from the same sample in a study of blood T cell repertoires in COVID-19 (dated by TCRdb to 2018 to 2021). The library came from the immunoSEQ multiplex PCR assay. The table was pulled from immuneACCESS by TCRdb, which kept in-frame rearrangements only. Such tables lose some clones; where checked, under half of the loss comes from unresolved V genes, and the rest has no known cause. Present in this sample are 250,000 or so clones, around 87% of which were seen just once. The ten largest clones take up around 5% of the sample. Sequenced input: peripheral blood. These receptors all stem from a woman in her sixties with COVID-19, enrolled during active disease.

The chain is built from TRBV24-1 and TRBJ2-3; 8 bases align to TRBD2. The V segment lost 9 bases and the J segment 8 bases; nucleotides outside the gene matches: 9. The CDR3 extends over 13 amino acids. The germline gives CDR1 KGHDR, CDR2 SFDVKD. The CDR3 loop is CATQKVREGTQYF. The CDR3 DNA sequence: TGTGCCACCCAGAAGGTCCGGGAGGGTACGCAGTATTTT.

This chain connects TRBV11-2 to TRBJ1-1; TRBD1 agrees at 7 bases. The CDR3 runs to 14 residues. The germline gives CDR1 SGHAT, CDR2 FQNNGV. J gave up 8 bases and V 1 base, and 7 bases lay outside the gene matches. CDR3 sequence reads: CASSLGDWDREAFF. CDR3 sequence (DNA): TGTGCCAGCAGCTTAGGTGATTGGGACAGAGAAGCTTTCTTT.

The chain uses TRBV9 and TRBJ2-1; D might be TRBD2 (6 bases). Trimming cost V 0 bases and J 9 bases, with 10 bases left between them. Germline values: CDR1 SGDLS, CDR2 YYNGEE. CDR3 length: 13 residues. Here the CDR3 DNA reads TGTGCCAGCAGCGTAGACGGGAGTACTGAGCAGTTCTTC. This encodes CASSVDGSTEQFF.

V usage is TRBV28 and J usage is TRBJ2-1, with 7 nucleotides matching TRBD1. J lost 3 bases, V lost 5 bases, and 7 bases had no gene match. The CDR3 length is 15 residues. The germline CDR1 and CDR2 sequences are MDHEN and SYDVKM. CDR3 DNA: TGTGCCAGCAGTAAAAGGACAGGCGTCTACAATGAGCAGTTCTTC. Translating gives CASSKRTGVYNEQFF.

The V gene is TRBV7-9, the J gene TRBJ1-5; TRBD1 might be the D (6 bases). The CDR3 length is 12 residues. V lost 1 base to trimming and J lost 11 bases, with 9 bases between them. Per germline, CDR1 SEHNR and CDR2 FQNEAQ (reference sequence). The CDR3 sequence is CASSLGGQTQHF. Written as DNA, the CDR3 is TGTGCCAGCAGCTTAGGAGGACAGACCCAGCATTTT.

The chain links TRBV30 to TRBJ1-5; the D gene is possibly TRBD1 (6 bases). This CDR3 has 13 residues. Deletions cut 1 base from V and 6 bases from J, with 10 bases between. The germline gives CDR1 GTSNPN, CDR2 SVGIG (reference sequence). The CDR3 bases are TGTGCCTGGAGTGAACAGGGCCTTCAGCCCCAGCATTTT. It codes for CAWSEQGLQPQHF.

On this clone: Other DNA sequences of this sample code for an identical CDR3. V usage is TRBV5-1 and J usage is TRBJ1-3; D may be TRBD1 (5 bases). Between the trimmed V and J ends, which lost 4 bases and 0 bases, there was a span of 8 bases. The V gene's germline CDR1 is SGHRS and CDR2 YFSETQ. CDR3 size: 14 residues. The CDR3 loop is CASSPGGSGNTIYF. The CDR3 DNA follows: TGCGCCAGCAGCCCCGGGGGCTCTGGAAACACCATATATTTT. The complete variable domain, with remaining parts taken from reference TRBV5-1 and TRBJ1-3, reads KAGVTQTPRYLIKTRGQQVTLSCSPISGHRSVSWYQQTPGQGLQFLFEYFSETQRNKGNFPGRFSGRQFSNSRSEMNVSTLELGDSALYLCASSPGGSGNTIYFGEGSWLTVV.

The V call is TRBV5-1, the J call TRBJ1-3; D possibly corresponds to TRBD1 (6 bases). CDR3 length: 16 residues. Trimming took off 1 base at V and 0 bases at J, with 11 bases between the two ends. Germline CDR1 SGHRS, CDR2 YFSETQ. CDR3 bases: TGCGCCAGCAGCTTGAGCCAGGGGAGCTCTGGAAACACCATATATTTT. Translation: CASSLSQGSSGNTIYF.

V and J are TRBV7-3 and TRBJ1-6; D may be TRBD1 (6 bases). CDR1 is SGHTA, CDR2 FQGTGA, per germline. Trimming removed 5 bases at V and 6 bases at J, with 11 bases between. The CDR3 covers 14 residues. The CDR3 coding sequence is TGTGCCAGCAGCCAGACAGGAATTAATTCACCCCTCCACTTT. Its translation is CASSQTGINSPLHF.